This T cell receptor beta chain was found in a study of T cells in Graves' hyperthyroidism and ophthalmopathy. Study in general: Peripheral blood collection took place at initial diagnosis, before any treatment.

Study-level results: Among thyroid clonotypes expanded above 0.001, most also appeared in blood.

The V and J ends lost 3 bases and 7 bases respectively, with 9 bases between them. In germline, CDR1 is LNHNV, CDR2 YYDKDF (reference sequence). The CDR3 is made up of 13 amino acids. TCR beta CDR3 regions were amplified from RNA transcripts. The TCR CDR3 was amplified in a first-round RT-PCR using the HTBI primer set. One entry per CDR3 protein results from TCRdb running MiXCR on the multiplex PCR reads. In the table there are about 840,000 distinct CDR3 sequences, 38% of which are singletons. The sample holds one count of this clonotype. The antigen remains unidentified. From 10 ml of fresh peripheral blood, PBMCs were isolated.

V and J are TRBV15 and TRBJ1-4; no clear D. This receptor was taken from a man younger than 30 with Graves' hyperthyroidism. Sequencing was performed on blood. CDR3 sequence reads: CATSSGVLEKLFF. CDR3 DNA: TGTGCCACCAGCAGTGGCGTCCTTGAAAAACTGTTTTTT.